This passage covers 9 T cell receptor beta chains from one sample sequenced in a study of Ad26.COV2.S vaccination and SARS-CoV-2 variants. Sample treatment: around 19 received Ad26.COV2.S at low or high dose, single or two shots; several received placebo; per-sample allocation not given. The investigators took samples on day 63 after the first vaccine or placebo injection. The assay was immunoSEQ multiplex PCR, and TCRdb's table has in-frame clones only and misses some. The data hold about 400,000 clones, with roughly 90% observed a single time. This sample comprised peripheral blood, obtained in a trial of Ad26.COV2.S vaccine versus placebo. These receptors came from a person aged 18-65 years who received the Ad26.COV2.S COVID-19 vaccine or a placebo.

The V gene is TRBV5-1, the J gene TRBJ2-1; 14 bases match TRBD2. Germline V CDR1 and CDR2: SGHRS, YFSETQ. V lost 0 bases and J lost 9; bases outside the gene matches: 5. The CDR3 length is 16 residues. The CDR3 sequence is CASSLAGLAGVGEQFF. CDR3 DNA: TGCGCCAGCAGCTTGGCGGGACTAGCGGGAGTAGGTGAGCAGTTCTTC.

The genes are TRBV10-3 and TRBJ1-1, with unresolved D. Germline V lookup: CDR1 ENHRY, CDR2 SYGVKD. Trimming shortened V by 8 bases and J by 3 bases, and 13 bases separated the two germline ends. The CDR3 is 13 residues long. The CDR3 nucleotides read TGTGCCATCCGCGGAGAGGGCCACACTGAAGCTTTCTTT. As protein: CAIRGEGHTEAFF.

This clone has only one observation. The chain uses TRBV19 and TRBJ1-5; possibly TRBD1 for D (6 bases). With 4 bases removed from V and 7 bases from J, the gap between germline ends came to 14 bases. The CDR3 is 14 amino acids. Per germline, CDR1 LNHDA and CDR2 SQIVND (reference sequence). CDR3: CASSTNRVEQPQHF. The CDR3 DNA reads TGTGCCAGTAGTACGAACAGGGTTGAACAGCCCCAGCATTTT. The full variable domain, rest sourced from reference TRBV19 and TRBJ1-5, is DGGITQSPKYLFRKEGQNVTLSCEQNLNHDAMYWYRQDPGQGLRLIYYSQIVNDFQKGDIAEGYSVSREKKESFPLTVTSAQKNPTAFYLCASSTNRVEQPQHFGDGTRLSIL.

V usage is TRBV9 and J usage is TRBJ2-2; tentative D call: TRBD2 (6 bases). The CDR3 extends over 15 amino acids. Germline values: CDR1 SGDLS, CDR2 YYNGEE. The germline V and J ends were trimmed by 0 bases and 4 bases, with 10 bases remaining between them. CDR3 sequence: CASSVALGGTGELFF. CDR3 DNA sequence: TGTGCCAGCAGCGTAGCTCTGGGGGGCACCGGGGAGCTGTTTTTT.

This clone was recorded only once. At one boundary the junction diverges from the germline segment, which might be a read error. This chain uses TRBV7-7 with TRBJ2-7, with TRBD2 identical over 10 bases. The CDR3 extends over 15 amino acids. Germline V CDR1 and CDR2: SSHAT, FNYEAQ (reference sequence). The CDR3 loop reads CASSLAGLAVYEQYF. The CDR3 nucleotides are TGTGCTAGCAGTTTGGCCGGACTAGCGGTCTACGAGCAGTACTTC. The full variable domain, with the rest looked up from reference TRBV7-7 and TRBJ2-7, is GAGVSQSPRYKVTKRGQDVTLRCDPISSHATLYWYQQALGQGPEFLTYFNYEAQPDKSGLPSDRFSAERPEGSISTLTIQRTEQRDSAMYRCASSLAGLAVYEQYFGPGTRLTVT.

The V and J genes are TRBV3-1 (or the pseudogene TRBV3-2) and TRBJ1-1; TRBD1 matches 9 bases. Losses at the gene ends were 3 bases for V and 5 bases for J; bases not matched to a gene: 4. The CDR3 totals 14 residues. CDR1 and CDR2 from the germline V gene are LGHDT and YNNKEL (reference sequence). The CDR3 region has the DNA TGTGCCAGCAGCCACGGGACAGGGAATACTGAAGCTTTCTTT. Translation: CASSHGTGNTEAFF.

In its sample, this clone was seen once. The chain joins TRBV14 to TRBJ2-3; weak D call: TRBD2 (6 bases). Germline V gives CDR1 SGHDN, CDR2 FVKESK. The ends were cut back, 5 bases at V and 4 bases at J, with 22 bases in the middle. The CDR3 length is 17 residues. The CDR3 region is CASSKRVFSGTPDTQYF. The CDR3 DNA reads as TGTGCCAGCAGCAAAAGGGTGTTTAGCGGAACTCCAGATACGCAGTATTTT. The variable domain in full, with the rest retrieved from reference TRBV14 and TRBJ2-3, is EAGVTQFPSHSVIEKGQTVTLRCDPISGHDNLYWYRRVMGKEIKFLLHFVKESKQDESGMPNNRFLAERTGGTYSTLKVQPAELEDSGVYFCASSKRVFSGTPDTQYFGPGTRLTVL.

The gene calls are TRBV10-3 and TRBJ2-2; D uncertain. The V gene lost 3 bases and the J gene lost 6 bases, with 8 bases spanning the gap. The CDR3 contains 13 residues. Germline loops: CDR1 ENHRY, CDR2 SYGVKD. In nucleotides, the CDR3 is TGTGCCATCAGTGACCCCCGATCCGGGGAGCTGTTTTTT. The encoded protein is CAISDPRSGELFF.

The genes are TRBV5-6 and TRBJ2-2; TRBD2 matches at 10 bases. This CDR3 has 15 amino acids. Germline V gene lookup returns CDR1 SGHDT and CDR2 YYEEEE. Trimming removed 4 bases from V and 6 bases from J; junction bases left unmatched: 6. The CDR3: CASSEAGGPPGELFF. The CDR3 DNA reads TGTGCCAGCAGCGAAGCGGGAGGGCCCCCCGGGGAGCTGTTTTTT.